The rows below give T cell receptor beta chains drawn from one sample of a study of shared clonotypes between healthy human individuals. Data came from immunoSEQ multiplex PCR; TCRdb stores just in-frame clones and leaves some out. This table has 400,000 to 600,000 clones, roughly 85% appearing once. The sample taken for sequencing was PBMCs. These TCRs come from a woman aged 40 to 50 in good health. Some clones in this sample may be carry-over from other donors' samples. CDR3s include the opening cysteine and the closing phenylalanine or tryptophan. Fields, in order: J gene, D gene, clone size, V gene, CDR3 DNA, CDR3 protein. D genes are given only for firm matches. Rows give clone size only sometimes, using once, few, many, or a class for an expanded clone.

J: TRBJ2-2
D: .
size: once
V: TRBV6-1
DNA: TGTGCCAGCAGTCCCCTGGGAGCGAACACCGGGGAGCTGTTTTTT
CDR3: CASSPLGANTGELFF

J: TRBJ1-2
D: TRBD1
size: .
V: TRBV6-1
DNA: TGTGCCAGCAGTGAATTGGAGGCGGCAGGGGGGGACTATGGCTACACCTTC
CDR3: CASSELEAAGGDYGYTF

J: TRBJ2-3
D: .
size: many
V: TRBV2
DNA: TGTGCCAGCAGTGAAAGGGCTTCCCAGCAGGGAGATACGCAGTATTTT
CDR3: CASSERASQQGDTQYF

J: TRBJ2-1
D: TRBD2
size: .
V: TRBV7-9
DNA: TGTGCCAGCAGCTTAGGGGTCCTAGCGGGAGATGAGCAGTTCTTC
CDR3: CASSLGVLAGDEQFF

J: TRBJ2-6
D: .
size: .
V: TRBV10-3
DNA: TGTGCCATCAGTGAGTACTGGGCAGGCAGCTCTGGGGCCAACGTCCTGACTTTC
CDR3: CAISEYWAGSSGANVLTF

J: TRBJ1-1
D: TRBD1
size: .
V: TRBV11-2
DNA: TGTGCCAGCAGCCCCGGACAGGGTTTGAACACTGAAGCTTTCTTT
CDR3: CASSPGQGLNTEAFF

J: TRBJ2-1
D: .
size: .
V: TRBV5-1
DNA: TGCGCCAGCAGCACCCTACCCACGACCTACAATGAGCAGTTCTTC
CDR3: CASSTLPTTYNEQFF

J: TRBJ1-5
D: .
size: .
V: TRBV27
DNA: TGTGCCAGCAGTTTCGGGACGGGAGATCAGCCCCAGCATTTT
CDR3: CASSFGTGDQPQHF

J: TRBJ1-5
D: TRBD1
size: .
V: TRBV30
DNA: TGTGCCTGGAGTAGGGACAGCCTCAATCAGCCCCAGCATTTT
CDR3: CAWSRDSLNQPQHF

J: TRBJ1-1
D: .
size: .
V: TRBV11-1
DNA: TGTGCCAGCAGCTTAGTCCCTGACAGCCCGAACACTGAAGCTTTCTTT
CDR3: CASSLVPDSPNTEAFF

J: TRBJ1-5
D: TRBD1
size: once
V: TRBV5-1
DNA: TGCGCCAGCAGCCCAGGAGACAGGGGGCCCCAGCATTTT
CDR3: CASSPGDRGPQHF

J: TRBJ2-5
D: .
size: once
V: TRBV11-2
DNA: TGTGCCAGCAGCTCCCAGGTCCAAGAGACCCAGTACTTC
CDR3: CASSSQVQETQYF

J: TRBJ2-1
D: TRBD2
size: .
V: TRBV27
DNA: TGTGCCAGCAGGCAACTAGCGGGAGGACACCGATGGAATGAGCAGTTCTTC
CDR3: CASRQLAGGHRWNEQFF

J: TRBJ2-1
D: .
size: .
V: TRBV11-1
DNA: TGTGCCAGCAGCCCCGGTAGCGAGTACAATGAGCAGTTCTTC
CDR3: CASSPGSEYNEQFF

J: TRBJ2-5
D: TRBD2
size: few
V: TRBV30
DNA: TGTGCCTGGACTAGCGGGAGGACCAGTCAAGAGACCCAGTACTTC
CDR3: CAWTSGRTSQETQYF

J: TRBJ2-3
D: TRBD1
size: .
V: TRBV15
DNA: TGTGCCACCACAGGGGGCGCAGGAGATACGCAGTATTTT
CDR3: CATTGGAGDTQYF

J: TRBJ2-7
D: .
size: .
V: TRBV5-4
DNA: TGTGCCAGCAGCTTGGGGCGGACGAACTCCTACGAGCAGTACTTC
CDR3: CASSLGRTNSYEQYF

J: TRBJ1-3
D: TRBD1
size: .
V: TRBV30
DNA: TGTGCCTGGAGCACAGGGGCTGGAAACACCATATATTTT
CDR3: CAWSTGAGNTIYF

J: TRBJ1-1
D: TRBD1
size: .
V: TRBV5-6
DNA: TGTGCCAGCAGCAGACAGGGTCGGCTTATGAACACTGAAGCTTTCTTT
CDR3: CASSRQGRLMNTEAFF

J: TRBJ1-5
D: TRBD1
size: .
V: TRBV19
DNA: TGTGCCAGTAGTATTAGAACAGGGGCTCAGCCCCAGCATTTT
CDR3: CASSIRTGAQPQHF

J: TRBJ2-2
D: TRBD2
size: .
V: TRBV10-3
DNA: TGTGCCATCAGTGAGAGGGGACTAGCGGGAGCCACCGGGGAGTTGTTTTTT
CDR3: CAISERGLAGATGELFF

J: TRBJ1-4
D: TRBD1
size: once
V: TRBV28
DNA: TGTGCCAGCAGTACGACAGGGGGCACTGAAAAACTGTTTTTT
CDR3: CASSTTGGTEKLFF

J: TRBJ2-7
D: .
size: .
V: TRBV11-2
DNA: TGTGCCAGCAGCCCACGGGACACAAACTACGAGCAGTACTTC
CDR3: CASSPRDTNYEQYF

J: TRBJ1-3
D: .
size: .
V: TRBV30
DNA: TGTGCCGCCACTCCGAGCACTGGAAACACCATATATTTT
CDR3: CAATPSTGNTIYF

J: TRBJ2-7
D: TRBD2
size: many
V: TRBV7-2
DNA: TGTGCCAGCAGCTTAGGTGGGGGGGTTTTCTTC
CDR3: CASSLGGGVFF

J: TRBJ2-1
D: .
size: .
V: TRBV7-3
DNA: TGTGCCAGCAGCTTAAATCCCGGGAGAGCCCCCTACAATGAGCAGTTCTTC
CDR3: CASSLNPGRAPYNEQFF

J: TRBJ1-1
D: .
size: .
V: TRBV18
DNA: TGTGCCAGCTCACCAGGGGGCCCAGGTAACACTGAAGCTTTCTTT
CDR3: CASSPGGPGNTEAFF

J: TRBJ2-5
D: .
size: .
V: TRBV28
DNA: TGTGCCAGCAGTTCCCTCGGGGTCGGGGAGACCCAGTACTTC
CDR3: CASSSLGVGETQYF

J: TRBJ2-3
D: TRBD2
size: .
V: TRBV2
DNA: TGTGCCAGAAGTATGGTTATGGCTAGCGGGAGGGTCACAGATACGCAGTATTTT
CDR3: CARSMVMASGRVTDTQYF